One and the same sample provided the 26 T cell receptor beta chains below, sequenced in a study of CD8+CD57+ T cells in acquired aplastic anemia. CDR3 and TCR beta VDJ profiling relied on a genomic DNA template. TCRdb reprocessed the reads via MiXCR and lists one record per CDR3 protein. Of 150,000 to 200,000 distinct CDR3 sequences in the sample, approximately 52% are singletons; the top ten hold under 2%. Patients included in sequencing had previously demonstrated CD8+CD57+ cell expansion by flow cytometry. Specimen: sorted CD4+, CD8+, or CD8+CD57+ T cells (not recorded which) from PBMCs. Receptor source: a human donor with aplastic anemia.

The chain recombines TRBV5-1 with TRBJ2-7; weak D call: TRBD2 (6 bases). This CDR3 comprises 14 residues. V shed 5 bases and J shed 2 bases, with 14 bases lying between them. Germline values: CDR1 SGHRS, CDR2 YFSETQ. The CDR3 sequence is CASRVAGGAYEQYF. The CDR3 DNA reads as TGCGCCAGCAGGGTGGCCGGAGGGGCCTACGAGCAGTACTTC.

This clonotype was observed many times. The chain employs TRBV2 and TRBJ2-2; D not resolved. The CDR3 extends over 11 amino acids. Trimming pared 4 bases from V and 7 bases from J, leaving 4 bases between. Germline lookup yields CDR1 SNHLY and CDR2 FYNNEI. The CDR3 loop is CASSADGELFF. The CDR3 nucleotides are TGTGCCAGCAGTGCCGACGGGGAGCTGTTTTTT.

Only a few counts were recorded for this clonotype. V usage is TRBV27 and J usage is TRBJ1-4, with D possibly matching TRBD1 (5 bases). This CDR3 contains 15 residues. V lost 5 bases to trimming and J lost 5 bases, with 15 bases between them. Germline V gene data show CDR1 as MNHEY and CDR2 as SMNVEV (reference sequence). As DNA, the CDR3 is TGTGCCAGCAGTCCCAAGGGACGATCCAATGAAAAACTGTTTTTT. It encodes CASSPKGRSNEKLFF.

This clonotype came up many times. As DNA, the CDR3 is TGTGCCAGCAGCTACTCCCAAGCCTACGAGCAGTACTTC. Its translation: CASSYSQAYEQYF. The chain employs TRBV7-2 and TRBJ2-7; the D is unclear. The CDR3 loop spans 13 amino acids. Germline V gene lookup returns CDR1 SGHTA and CDR2 FQGNSA. The germline V and J ends were trimmed by 4 bases and 2 bases, with 9 bases remaining between them.

This clonotype was picked up many times. The chain combines TRBV2 with TRBJ1-2; TRBD1 is a possible D gene (6 bases). The CDR3 is 13 residues long. CDR1 SNHLY and CDR2 FYNNEI come from the germline V gene. Trimming removed 6 bases from V and 2 bases from J, with 10 bases in between. Written as DNA, the CDR3 is TGTGCCAGCAGACCGGACAGAAACTATGGCTACACCTTC. Amino acids: CASRPDRNYGYTF.

V usage is TRBV15 and J usage is TRBJ2-5; D possibly corresponds to TRBD1 (6 bases). This CDR3 comprises 15 residues. Germline V gene data show CDR1 as LNHNV and CDR2 as YYDKDF (reference sequence). The V end lost 1 base, the J end lost 3 bases, and 12 bases lay between the germline ends. The CDR3 DNA reads TGTGCCACCAGCAGAGCAGGGGATGGGGAAGAGACCCAGTACTTC. Amino acids: CATSRAGDGEETQYF.

The chain has TRBV25-1 and TRBJ2-1; TRBD1 might be the D (5 bases). V was cut by 3 bases and J by 9 bases, with 12 bases left in between. The germline gives CDR1 MGHDK, CDR2 SYGVNS. This CDR3 is 13 amino acids long. CDR3 in DNA: TGTGCCAGCAGTGAGGCAGGGCTAGGTGAGCAGTTCTTC. Protein sequence: CASSEAGLGEQFF.

This clonotype showed up many times. V gene TRBV7-2 combines with J gene TRBJ2-5; the D is unclear. CDR3 length: 13 amino acids. CDR1 SGHTA and CDR2 FQGNSA come from the germline V gene. V lost 1 base and J 5 bases, leaving 8 bases between the germline ends. This chain's CDR3 is CASSLGAIETQYF. The CDR3 DNA is TGTGCCAGCAGCTTAGGGGCCATCGAGACCCAGTACTTC.

This clonotype was detected ten times or more. The V call is TRBV5-4, the J call TRBJ2-3; TRBD2 agrees at 13 bases. This CDR3 region has 16 residues. V dropped 3 bases and J dropped 2; count of bases not matched to a gene: 3. From germline, CDR1 is SGHNT and CDR2 YYREEE (reference sequence). The CDR3 protein is CASSSGTSGVTDTQYF. The CDR3 DNA reads TGTGCCAGCAGCTCTGGGACTAGCGGGGTCACAGATACGCAGTATTTT.

The chain has TRBV19 and TRBJ1-2, with D tentatively TRBD1 (5 bases). The V gene lost 8 bases and the J gene lost 2 bases, with 12 bases spanning the gap. CDR1 is LNHDA, CDR2 SQIVND, per germline (reference sequence). The CDR3 is made up of 13 amino acids. The CDR3 region is CASLRADNYGYTF. The CDR3 DNA reads TGTGCCAGTCTCAGGGCAGACAACTATGGCTACACCTTC.

The chain combines TRBV10-3 with TRBJ2-6, with D possibly matching TRBD1 (5 bases). The CDR3 is 15 amino acids. Trimming took 3 bases from V and 1 from J, leaving 7 bases between them. Germline values: CDR1 ENHRY, CDR2 SYGVKD. CDR3 coding DNA: TGTGCCATCAGTGACTCAGGGTCTGGGGCCAACGTCCTGACTTTC. Protein sequence: CAISDSGSGANVLTF.

This chain joins TRBV29-1 and TRBJ2-1, with 8 bases matching TRBD1. Germline V gene sequence: CDR1 SQVTM, CDR2 ANQGSEA. This CDR3 has 14 residues. V trimming: 1 base; J trimming: 9 bases; junction bases outside the gene matches: 8. The CDR3 DNA is TGCAGCGTTGAAGGCCCGGGACAGGTCCTTGAGCAGTTCTTC. Its translation: CSVEGPGQVLEQFF.

This clonotype showed up many times. The gene calls are TRBV11-1 and TRBJ1-5; possibly TRBD1 for D (5 bases). This CDR3 has 16 residues. Germline loops: CDR1 SGHAT, CDR2 FQDESV (reference sequence). Trimming removed 5 bases at V and 2 bases at J, with 16 bases between. CDR3 loop: CASSPGTLAGNQPQHF. The CDR3 region has the DNA TGTGCCAGCAGCCCGGGGACCCTCGCAGGCAATCAGCCCCAGCATTTT.

This clonotype was found many times. The chain uses TRBV19 and TRBJ1-4; D uncertain. Deletions cut 7 bases from V and 5 bases from J, with 11 bases between. Per the germline V gene, CDR1 is LNHDA and CDR2 is SQIVND (reference sequence). There are 13 residues in the CDR3. CDR3 in amino acids: CASKGPLNEKLFF. For the CDR3, the DNA is TGTGCCAGTAAAGGTCCCCTGAATGAAAAACTGTTTTTT.

There are many counts of this clonotype. The genes are TRBV30 and TRBJ1-5, with D maybe TRBD1 (5 bases). Germline V gene lookup returns CDR1 GTSNPN and CDR2 SVGIG (reference sequence). Trimming pared 5 bases from V and 0 bases from J, leaving 8 bases between. The CDR3 is 13 residues long. CDR3 DNA: TGTGCCTGGGCCGGGGGTAGCAATCAGCCCCAGCATTTT. As protein: CAWAGGSNQPQHF. Filled out from reference TRBV30 and TRBJ1-5, the complete variable domain reads SQTIHQWPATLVQPVGSPLSLECTVEGTSNPNLYWYRQAAGRGLQLLFYSVGIGQISSEVPQNLSASRPQDRQFILSSKKLLLSDSGFYLCAWAGGSNQPQHFGDGTRLSIL.

This clonotype was found many times. The chain is built from TRBV5-1 and TRBJ2-5; D is unclear. Deletions cut 4 bases from V and 4 bases from J, with 8 bases between. The germline gives CDR1 SGHRS, CDR2 YFSETQ. The length of the CDR3 is 12 residues. The CDR3 loop is CASSGLGETQYF. The CDR3 coding sequence is TGCGCCAGCAGCGGGTTGGGAGAGACCCAGTACTTC.

This clonotype was detected only a few times. The rearrangement joins TRBV7-2 to TRBJ2-7; D possibly corresponds to TRBD2 (6 bases). The CDR3 contains 14 residues. Trimming left V 8 bases short and J 7 bases short, with 21 bases between. The germline V gene encodes CDR1 SGHTA and CDR2 FQGNSA. CDR3 protein: CASFHRRGGGEQYF. The CDR3, as DNA: TGTGCCAGCTTCCACAGGAGGGGTGGGGGTGAGCAGTACTTC.

This clonotype has just one count. V gene TRBV25-1 combines with J gene TRBJ1-2; TRBD1 matches 7 bases. The V and J ends lost 2 bases and 4 bases, in that order; junction bases with no gene match: 10. The length of the CDR3 is 16 residues. The germline V gene has CDR1 MGHDK and CDR2 SYGVNS. Here the CDR3 reads CASSEMGTELGYGYTF. The CDR3 DNA sequence: TGTGCCAGCAGTGAAATGGGGACAGAACTTGGCTATGGCTACACCTTC.

In this sample, this clonotype turned up once. The chain employs TRBV20-1 and TRBJ1-2; D is unresolved. V was pared by 3 bases and J by 2 bases, with 13 bases between. Germline assignment: CDR1 DFQATT and CDR2 SNEGSKA (reference sequence). CDR3 length: 14 residues. The CDR3 DNA follows: TGCAGTGCTAGTATAGGGCAGGCAAACTATGGCTACACCTTC. As protein: CSASIGQANYGYTF.

This clonotype was recorded at least ten times. The V gene is TRBV10-3, the J gene TRBJ2-7; 8 positions agree with TRBD1. CDR1 ENHRY and CDR2 SYGVKD come from the germline V gene. V was clipped by 4 bases and J by 2 bases; unmatched bases: 4. This CDR3 contains 14 residues. CDR3 residues: CAISGRTGTYEQYF. The CDR3 coding sequence is TGTGCCATCAGTGGGAGGACAGGGACCTACGAGCAGTACTTC.

J is TRBJ1-1 and V is TRBV2; D is undetermined. Germline V gene lookup returns CDR1 SNHLY and CDR2 FYNNEI. The CDR3 has 8 amino acids. Trimming removed 0 bases at V and 13 bases at J, with 0 bases between. The CDR3, as DNA: TGTGCCAGCAGTGAAGCTTTCTTT. This encodes CASSEAFF.

This clonotype occurred many times. The chain employs TRBV5-6 and TRBJ1-1, with TRBD1 matching over 11 bases. Germline CDR1 is SGHDT and CDR2 is YYEEEE. V lost 10 bases to trimming and J lost 5 bases; unmatched junction nucleotides: 13. The CDR3 runs to 15 residues. The CDR3 protein is CACRTPGQGDTEAFF. The CDR3 bases are TGTGCCTGCCGAACTCCGGGACAGGGGGATACTGAAGCTTTCTTT.

The J gene is TRBJ2-1, the V gene TRBV28; D may be TRBD2 (6 bases). Germline V gives CDR1 MDHEN, CDR2 SYDVKM. CDR3 length: 14 residues. Deletions cut 5 bases from V and 8 bases from J, with 16 bases between. The CDR3 nucleotides read TGTGCCAGCAGTGCGGGACGGCTCCCGGATGAGCAGTTCTTC. Translating it yields CASSAGRLPDEQFF.

This clonotype was picked up many times. The rearrangement joins TRBV12-3 or TRBV12-4 to TRBJ2-2; 7 nucleotides match TRBD1. There are 15 residues in the CDR3. Germline trimming cut 6 bases from V and 4 bases from J; bases unmatched to any gene: 8. The CDR3 bases are TGTGCCAGCAGACGGGACGGACAGGTCACCGGGGAGCTGTTTTTT. Translating it yields CASRRDGQVTGELFF.

This clonotype was found a few times. This chain links TRBV24-1 with TRBJ2-1; the D is unclear. This CDR3 contains 14 residues. Germline V gene lookup returns CDR1 KGHDR and CDR2 SFDVKD. V was trimmed by 5 bases and J by 7 bases, leaving 14 bases between them. The CDR3 region has the DNA TGTGCCACCAGTGGGGAACAGATCTGGAATGAGCAGTTCTTC. It yields the protein CATSGEQIWNEQFF.

This clonotype was recorded once. Its ends do not fully match the called genes, so a read error is possible. J is TRBJ2-7 and V is TRBV10-3, with D possibly being TRBD2 (7 bases). The CDR3 runs to 14 residues. CDR1 and CDR2 (germline): ENHRY, SYGVKD. CDR3 sequence: CASSAGGPRYEQYF. As DNA, the CDR3 is TGTGCCAGCAGTGCCGGGGGGCCCAGGTACGAGCAGTACTTC.